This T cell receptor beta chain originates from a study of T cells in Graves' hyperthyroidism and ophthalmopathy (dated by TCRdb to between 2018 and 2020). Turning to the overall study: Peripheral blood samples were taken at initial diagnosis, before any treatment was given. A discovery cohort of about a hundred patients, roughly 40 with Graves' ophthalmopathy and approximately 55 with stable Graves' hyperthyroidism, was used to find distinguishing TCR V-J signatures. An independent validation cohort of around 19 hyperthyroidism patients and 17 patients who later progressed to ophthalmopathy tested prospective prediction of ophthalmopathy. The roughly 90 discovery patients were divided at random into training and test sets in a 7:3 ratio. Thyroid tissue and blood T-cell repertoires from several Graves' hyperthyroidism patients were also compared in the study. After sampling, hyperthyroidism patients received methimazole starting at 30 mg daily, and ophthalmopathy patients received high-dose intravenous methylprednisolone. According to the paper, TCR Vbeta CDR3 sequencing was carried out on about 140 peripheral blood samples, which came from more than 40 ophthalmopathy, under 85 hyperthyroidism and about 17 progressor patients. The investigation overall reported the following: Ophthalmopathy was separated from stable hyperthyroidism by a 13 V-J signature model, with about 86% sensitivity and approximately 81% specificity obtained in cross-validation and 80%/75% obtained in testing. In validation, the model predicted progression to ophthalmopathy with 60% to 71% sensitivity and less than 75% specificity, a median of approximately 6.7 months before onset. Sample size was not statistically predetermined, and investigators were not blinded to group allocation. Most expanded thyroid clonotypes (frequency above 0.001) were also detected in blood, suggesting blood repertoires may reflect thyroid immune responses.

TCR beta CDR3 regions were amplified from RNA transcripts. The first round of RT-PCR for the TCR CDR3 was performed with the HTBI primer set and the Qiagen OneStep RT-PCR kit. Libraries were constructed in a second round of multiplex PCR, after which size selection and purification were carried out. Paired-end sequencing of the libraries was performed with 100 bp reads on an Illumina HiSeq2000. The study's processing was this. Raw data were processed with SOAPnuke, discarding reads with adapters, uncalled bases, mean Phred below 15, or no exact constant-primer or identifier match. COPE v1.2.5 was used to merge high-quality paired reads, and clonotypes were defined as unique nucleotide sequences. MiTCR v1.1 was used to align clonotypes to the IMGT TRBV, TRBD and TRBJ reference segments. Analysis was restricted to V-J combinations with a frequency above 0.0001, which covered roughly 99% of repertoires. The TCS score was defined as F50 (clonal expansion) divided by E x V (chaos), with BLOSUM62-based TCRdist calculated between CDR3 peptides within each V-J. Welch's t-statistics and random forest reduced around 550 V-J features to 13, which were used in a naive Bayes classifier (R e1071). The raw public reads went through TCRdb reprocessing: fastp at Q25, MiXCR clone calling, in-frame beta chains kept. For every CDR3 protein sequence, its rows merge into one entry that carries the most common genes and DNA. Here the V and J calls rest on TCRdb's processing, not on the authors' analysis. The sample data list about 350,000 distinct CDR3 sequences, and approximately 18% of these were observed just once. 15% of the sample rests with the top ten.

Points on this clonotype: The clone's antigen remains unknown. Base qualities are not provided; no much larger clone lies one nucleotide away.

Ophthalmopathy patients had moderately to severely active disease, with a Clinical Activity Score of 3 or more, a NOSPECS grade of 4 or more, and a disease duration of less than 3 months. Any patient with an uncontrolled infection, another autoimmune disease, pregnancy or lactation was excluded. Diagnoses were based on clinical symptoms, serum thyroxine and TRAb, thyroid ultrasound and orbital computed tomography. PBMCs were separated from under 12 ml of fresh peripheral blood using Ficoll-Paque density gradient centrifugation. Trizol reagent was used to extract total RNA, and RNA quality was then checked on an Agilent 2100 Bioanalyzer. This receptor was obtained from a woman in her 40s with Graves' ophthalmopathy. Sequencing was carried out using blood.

The nucleotide sequence reads as follows: TGTGCCAGCCTTGGAGGACAGGGAATCCACGAGCAGTACTTC. Translated, it reads CASLGGQGIHEQYF. The V and J genes are TRBV27 and TRBJ2-7; 8 junctional bases match TRBD1. Inclusive of the bounding cysteine and phenylalanine, the CDR3 is 14 residues long. Only CDR3 DNA remains: 42 bases, in frame from the first base. From a lookup of the germline V gene (reference sequence), CDR1 and CDR2 are MNHEY and SMNVEV. V lost 8 bases and J lost 5 bases, and the count of bases not matched to a germline gene is 11.